This is a list of T cell receptor beta chains from one sample in a study of Ad26.COV2.S vaccination and SARS-CoV-2 variants. The data were produced by immunoSEQ multiplex PCR, yet TCRdb's version contains in-frame clones alone and is incomplete. The sample shows about 680,000 clones, more than 70% of them seen only once. Source: peripheral blood, taken in a trial of Ad26.COV2.S vaccine versus placebo. The source is a person aged 18-65 years who received the Ad26.COV2.S COVID-19 vaccine or a placebo. The CDR3 runs from the conserved cysteine through the conserved F or W. A D gene is named only where the DNA matches it firmly. Some rows mark clone size as missing; the rest say once, few, many or name a class of expanded clone.

D: -
size: -
length: 16
J: TRBJ1-3
V: TRBV7-9
DNA: TGTGCCAGCAGCCCTTACCAACGGGCCTCTGGAAACACCATATATTTT
CDR3: CASSPYQRASGNTIYF

D: -
size: few
length: 14
J: TRBJ1-4
V: TRBV6-6
DNA: TGTGCCAGCAGTTCCCAGGGGTCATCGGAAAAACTGTTTTTT
CDR3: CASSSQGSSEKLFF

D: -
size: -
length: 14
J: TRBJ2-5
V: TRBV4-3
DNA: TGCGCCAGCAGCCAAGATGAGGGTACGAAGACCCAGTACTTC
CDR3: CASSQDEGTKTQYF

D: -
size: -
length: 14
J: TRBJ1-3
V: TRBV7-9
DNA: TGTGCCAGCAGCTTGGGGTTCGTAGGCCCCACCATATATTTT
CDR3: CASSLGFVGPTIYF

D: -
size: -
length: 13
J: TRBJ1-2
V: TRBV7-6
DNA: TGTGCCAGCAGCTCGGGGACGGACTATGGCTACACCTTC
CDR3: CASSSGTDYGYTF

D: TRBD1
size: -
length: 15
J: TRBJ2-2
V: TRBV7-9
DNA: TGTGCCAGCAGCAAGACAGGGGTAGGCACCGGGGAGCTGTTTTTT
CDR3: CASSKTGVGTGELFF

D: -
size: few
length: 13
J: TRBJ1-4
V: TRBV12-3/TRBV12-4
DNA: TGTGCCAGCAGTTTAGGGGCGGAAGAAAAACTGTTTTTT
CDR3: CASSLGAEEKLFF

D: TRBD2
size: -
length: 14
J: TRBJ2-3
V: TRBV2
DNA: TGTGCCAGCAGTGTCGCGGGAGGTAAATATACGCAGTATTTT
CDR3: CASSVAGGKYTQYF

D: -
size: -
length: 14
J: TRBJ2-2
V: TRBV18
DNA: TGTGCCAGCTCATCTCAGCGGAGTACCGGGGAGCTGTTTTTT
CDR3: CASSSQRSTGELFF

D: TRBD2
size: -
length: 15
J: TRBJ2-5
V: TRBV30
DNA: TGTGCCTGGGCTCCAAAACTAGCGGGTCTTGAGACCCAGTACTTC
CDR3: CAWAPKLAGLETQYF

D: -
size: -
length: 14
J: TRBJ1-2
V: TRBV19
DNA: TGTGCCAGTAGTCCGGCTGTATCTAACTATGGCTACACCTTC
CDR3: CASSPAVSNYGYTF

D: TRBD2
size: -
length: 13
J: TRBJ2-1
V: TRBV29-1
DNA: TGCAGCGTTTCGAGACTAGCGGACAATGAGCAGTTCTTC
CDR3: CSVSRLADNEQFF

D: TRBD2
size: -
length: 17
J: TRBJ2-7
V: TRBV25-1
DNA: TGTGCCAGCAGTGAATATATAACTAGCGGGCACTCCTACGAGCAGTACTTC
CDR3: CASSEYITSGHSYEQYF

D: TRBD2
size: -
length: 14
J: TRBJ2-7
V: TRBV10-3
DNA: TGTGCCATCAGCCCGGGACTAGCGGTCTACGAGCAGTACTTC
CDR3: CAISPGLAVYEQYF

D: TRBD1
size: -
length: 15
J: TRBJ2-3
V: TRBV7-9
DNA: TGTGCCAGCAGCTTGACAGGGGCGACAACAGATACGCAGTATTTT
CDR3: CASSLTGATTDTQYF

D: TRBD2
size: -
length: 14
J: TRBJ2-3
V: TRBV3-1/TRBV3-2
DNA: TGTGCCAGCAGGGATAGCGGGAGGGGAGATACGCAGTATTTT
CDR3: CASRDSGRGDTQYF

D: TRBD2
size: -
length: 17
J: TRBJ2-2
V: TRBV6-2/TRBV6-3
DNA: TGTGCCAGCAGTTACCCCCGAGCGGGGGGGGGCACCGGGGAGCTGTTTTTT
CDR3: CASSYPRAGGGTGELFF

D: TRBD2
size: -
length: 17
J: TRBJ2-1
V: TRBV10-3
DNA: TGTGCCATCAGTAACGGGACTAGCGGGGGCCATTACAATGAGCAGTTCTTC
CDR3: CAISNGTSGGHYNEQFF

D: -
size: -
length: 14
J: TRBJ1-5
V: TRBV3-1/TRBV3-2
DNA: TGTGCCAGCAGCCGGGACGGGGGAAATCAGCCCCAGCATTTT
CDR3: CASSRDGGNQPQHF

D: TRBD2
size: -
length: 16
J: TRBJ2-2
V: TRBV5-6
DNA: TGTGCCAGCAGCCCGGGACTAGGTTCGTTCACCGGGGAGCTGTTTTTT
CDR3: CASSPGLGSFTGELFF

D: TRBD1
size: -
length: 14
J: TRBJ1-5
V: TRBV13
DNA: TGTGCCAGCAGCTCAGGACAGGGGAATCAGCCCCAGCATTTT
CDR3: CASSSGQGNQPQHF

D: -
size: -
length: 14
J: TRBJ1-5
V: TRBV19
DNA: TGTGCCAGTAGTATAGACGTCACGGCGAGGCCCCAGCATTTT
CDR3: CASSIDVTARPQHF

D: TRBD1
size: once
length: 16
J: TRBJ2-7
V: TRBV10-3
DNA: TGTGCCATCAGGAGCCCGTCCGGGACAGGGGGAGGCGAGCAGTACTTC
CDR3: CAIRSPSGTGGGEQYF

D: -
size: few
length: 13
J: TRBJ2-7
V: TRBV6-2/TRBV6-3
DNA: TGTGCCAGCAGTGCCCCGGGTTTCTACGAGCAGTACTTC
CDR3: CASSAPGFYEQYF

D: -
size: few
length: 14
J: TRBJ1-2
V: TRBV25-1
DNA: TGTGCCAGCAGTGCGTCAGGGTTTGGCTATGGCTACACCTTC
CDR3: CASSASGFGYGYTF

D: -
size: once
length: 11
J: TRBJ1-2
V: TRBV20-1
DNA: TGCAGTGCTCAGTCTCCGGTTGGCTACACCTTC
CDR3: CSAQSPVGYTF

D: TRBD2
size: -
length: 13
J: TRBJ2-1
V: TRBV9
DNA: TGTGCCAGCAGCGTAGGGACTAGCAGTGAGCAGTTCTTC
CDR3: CASSVGTSSEQFF

D: -
size: -
length: 12
J: TRBJ1-5
V: TRBV30
DNA: TGTGCCTGGGGGCAGGACAATCAGCCCCAGCATTTT
CDR3: CAWGQDNQPQHF

D: -
size: -
length: 11
J: TRBJ2-1
V: TRBV5-1
DNA: TGCGCCAGCAGCTTGTTGAATGAGCAGTTCTTC
CDR3: CASSLLNEQFF

D: -
size: -
length: 15
J: TRBJ1-2
V: TRBV5-1
DNA: TGCGCCAGCAGCCCGGACACCCCTGCCAACTATGGCTACACCTTC
CDR3: CASSPDTPANYGYTF

D: -
size: -
length: 14
J: TRBJ1-1
V: TRBV4-1
DNA: TGCGCCAGCAGCCAACCGGGGGGCGACACTGAAGCTTTCTTT
CDR3: CASSQPGGDTEAFF

D: TRBD1
size: -
length: 15
J: TRBJ1-1
V: TRBV11-2
DNA: TGTGCCAGCAGCGTTGGGACAGGGCCGGGCACTGAAGCTTTCTTT
CDR3: CASSVGTGPGTEAFF

D: TRBD2
size: -
length: 16
J: TRBJ2-3
V: TRBV7-2
DNA: TGTGCCAGCAGCGCTCAGGCGGGTAGCGGGGACGGTACGCAGTATTTT
CDR3: CASSAQAGSGDGTQYF

D: -
size: -
length: 16
J: TRBJ2-3
V: TRBV5-1
DNA: TGCGCCAGCAGCACAGGGGCAACTAGCGAGGCAGATACGCAGTATTTT
CDR3: CASSTGATSEADTQYF

D: TRBD2
size: -
length: 14
J: TRBJ2-7
V: TRBV6-5
DNA: TGTGCCAGCACGCCTAAGCGGGAGGTTTTCGAGCAGTACTTC
CDR3: CASTPKREVFEQYF

D: TRBD1
size: -
length: 14
J: TRBJ1-3
V: TRBV5-5
DNA: TGTGCCAGCAGACCCACAGGGGCGAGAAACACCATATATTTT
CDR3: CASRPTGARNTIYF

D: -
size: -
length: 13
J: TRBJ2-3
V: TRBV27
DNA: TGTGCCAGCAGTTCTACAGGGAAAGATACGCAGTATTTT
CDR3: CASSSTGKDTQYF

D: -
size: -
length: 14
J: TRBJ1-2
V: TRBV6-6
DNA: TGTGCCAGCAGTTACTTCAGGGACGACTATGGCTACACCTTC
CDR3: CASSYFRDDYGYTF

D: TRBD1
size: -
length: 15
J: TRBJ2-1
V: TRBV5-1
DNA: TGCGCCAGCAGTGGTGGACAGGGCATCCACAATGAGCAGTTCTTC
CDR3: CASSGGQGIHNEQFF

D: -
size: once
length: 13
J: TRBJ2-7
V: TRBV6-1
DNA: TGTGCCAGCAGTGAAGTGGTGGGCTACGAGCAGTACTTC
CDR3: CASSEVVGYEQYF

D: TRBD1
size: -
length: 14
J: TRBJ2-7
V: TRBV6-5
DNA: TGTGCCAGCAGTTTACCGGGACAGGGCGACGAGCAGTACTTC
CDR3: CASSLPGQGDEQYF

D: -
size: -
length: 16
J: TRBJ2-1
V: TRBV6-5
DNA: TGTGCCAGCAGTTACTCGATTATGTCTCTTTACAATGAGCAGTTCTTC
CDR3: CASSYSIMSLYNEQFF

D: -
size: -
length: 13
J: TRBJ1-2
V: TRBV27
DNA: TGTGCCAGCAGTTTTGGACAGAGTTATGGCTACACCTTC
CDR3: CASSFGQSYGYTF

D: TRBD2
size: -
length: 15
J: TRBJ2-1
V: TRBV5-1
DNA: TGCGCCAGCAGCTTGGCCATAGCGGGAGTAGTTGAGCAGTTCTTC
CDR3: CASSLAIAGVVEQFF

D: TRBD1
size: -
length: 18
J: TRBJ1-2
V: TRBV19
DNA: TGTGCCAGTAGTATACATGGTCGGGACAGGGTCCGGGGCTATGGCTACACCTTC
CDR3: CASSIHGRDRVRGYGYTF

D: TRBD2
size: -
length: 18
J: TRBJ2-2
V: TRBV5-1
DNA: TGCGCCAGCAGCTTGGCTCTAGCGGGGGGACTGAACACCGGGGAGCTGTTTTTT
CDR3: CASSLALAGGLNTGELFF

D: -
size: -
length: 18
J: TRBJ2-7
V: TRBV4-2
DNA: TGTGCCAGCAGCCAAGAAACAGGGCCCTATGACCAAACCTACGAGCAGTACTTC
CDR3: CASSQETGPYDQTYEQYF

D: TRBD2
size: -
length: 16
J: TRBJ2-2
V: TRBV7-2
DNA: TGTGCCAGCAGCCCTCCAGGACTAGCGGGCACCGGGGAGCTGTTTTTT
CDR3: CASSPPGLAGTGELFF

D: -
size: -
length: 12
J: TRBJ1-1
V: TRBV4-1
DNA: TGCGCCAGCAGCCTCTTACCGGGACTGGCTTTCTTT
CDR3: CASSLLPGLAFF

D: TRBD1
size: -
length: 15
J: TRBJ2-2
V: TRBV5-1
DNA: TGCGCCCGCAGCCACGACAGGGGGGACACCGGGGAGCTGTTTTTT
CDR3: CARSHDRGDTGELFF

D: TRBD2
size: -
length: 18
J: TRBJ2-5
V: TRBV25-1
DNA: TGTGCCAGCAGTGAATCTGTTTGGACTAGCGGAAAACAAGAGACCCAGTACTTC
CDR3: CASSESVWTSGKQETQYF